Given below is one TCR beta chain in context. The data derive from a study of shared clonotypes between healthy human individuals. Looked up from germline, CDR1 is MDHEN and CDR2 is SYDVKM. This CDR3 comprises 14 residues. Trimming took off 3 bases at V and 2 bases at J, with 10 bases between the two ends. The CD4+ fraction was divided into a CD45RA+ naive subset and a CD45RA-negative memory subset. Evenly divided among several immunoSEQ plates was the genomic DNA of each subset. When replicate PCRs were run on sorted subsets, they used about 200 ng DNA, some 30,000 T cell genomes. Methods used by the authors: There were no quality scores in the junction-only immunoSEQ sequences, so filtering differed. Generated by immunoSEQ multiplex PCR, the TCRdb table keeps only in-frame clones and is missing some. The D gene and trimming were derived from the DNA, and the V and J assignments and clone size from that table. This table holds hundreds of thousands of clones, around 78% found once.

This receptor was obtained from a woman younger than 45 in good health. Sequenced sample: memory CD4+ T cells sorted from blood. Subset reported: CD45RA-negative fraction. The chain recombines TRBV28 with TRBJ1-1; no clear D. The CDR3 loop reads CASSLIQVNTEAFF. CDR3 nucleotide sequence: TGTGCCAGCAGTTTGATTCAGGTCAACACTGAAGCTTTCTTT.